The present entry profiles one T cell receptor (beta chain) with its context. The CDR3 has 14 residues. Trimming took 8 bases from V and 0 from J, leaving 13 bases between them. Germline assignment: CDR1 MNHNS and CDR2 SASEGT. The table came from immunoSEQ multiplex PCR; TCRdb's copy has only in-frame clones and leaves some out. Of tens of thousands of clones in the sample, roughly 85% are singletons; the top ten hold 7% to 9%. Time point specified: baseline, week 1 (first vaccination visit). Specified treatment: pre-vaccination baseline after standard-of-care therapy. This entry belongs to a study of a mutant IDH1 vaccine in newly diagnosed glioma.

The clonotype was recovered from a woman between 50 and 59 years old with glioma. This sequence joins TRBV6-1 and TRBJ2-5; the D gene is possibly TRBD2 (5 bases). The input for sequencing was PBMCs, taken from a glioma patient treated with radiotherapy, temozolomide or both. For the CDR3, the DNA is TGTGCCAGCCATAGCGTTCTGTACCAAGAGACCCAGTACTTC. It codes for CASHSVLYQETQYF.